The 15 T cell receptor beta chains below come from one sample, sequenced in a study of blood T cell repertoires in COVID-19. Profiling relied on immunoSEQ multiplex PCR, and the TCRdb table lists in-frame clones only, not all of them. The data contain tens of thousands of clones, roughly 82% of them singletons. Input material: peripheral blood. The receptors stem from a man in his forties with acute or convalescent COVID-19.

The CDR3 DNA reads TGTGCTAGTGGCAGGACAGGTGTGAACACTGAAGCTTTCTTT. This sequence encodes CASGRTGVNTEAFF. The V call is TRBV12-5, the J call TRBJ1-1; TRBD1 matches 7 bases. This CDR3 region has 14 residues. V was clipped by 6 bases and J by 0 bases; unmatched bases: 4. Germline CDR1 reads LGHNT; CDR2 reads FRNRAP.

This clone was seen a few times. The J gene is TRBJ1-1, the V gene TRBV6-5; maybe TRBD1 (5 bases). V shed 6 bases and J shed 3 bases, with 11 bases lying between them. This CDR3 has 13 amino acids. In germline, CDR1 is MNHEY, CDR2 SVGAGI. The CDR3 bases are TGTGCCAGCAGGCGGGACGGCTACACTGAAGCTTTCTTT. Its protein is CASRRDGYTEAFF.

This clone has only a few counts. V usage is TRBV2 and J usage is TRBJ1-6; TRBD1 might be the D (5 bases). Germline-derived CDR1 and CDR2 are SNHLY and FYNNEI. The CDR3 runs 13 residues. Trimming took off 8 bases at V and 7 bases at J, with 12 bases between the two ends. The CDR3 nucleotides are TGTGCCAGCCGACAGCGATCGAATTCACCCCTCCACTTT. Its translation: CASRQRSNSPLHF. Combining the CDR3 with reference TRBV2 and TRBJ1-6 gives the whole variable domain EPEVTQTPSHQVTQMGQEVILRCVPISNHLYFYWYRQILGQKVEFLVSFYNNEISEKSEIFDDQFSVERPDGSNFTLKIRSTKLEDSAMYFCASRQRSNSPLHFGNGTRLTVT.

This chain links TRBV9 with TRBJ1-5; 10 positions match TRBD1. Per the germline V gene, CDR1 is SGDLS and CDR2 is YYNGEE. This CDR3 region has 14 residues. V dropped 3 bases and J dropped 6; count of bases not matched to a gene: 3. Here the CDR3 DNA reads TGTGCCAGCAGCGCCGACAGGGGGCGTCAGCCCCAGCATTTT. Translating it yields CASSADRGRQPQHF.

The gene calls are TRBV23-1 and TRBJ1-5; 9 bases fit TRBD1. TRBV23-1 belongs to the ORF category, with a function that is uncertain. This CDR3 has 16 amino acids. V lost 4 bases, J lost 5 bases, and 9 bases stayed unmatched. DNA of the CDR3: TGCGCCAGCAGTCCACTCCCCAGGGACAGGGATCAGCCCCAGCATTTT. It is translated as CASSPLPRDRDQPQHF.

This clone was found once. The chain recombines TRBV5-4 with TRBJ1-6, with D unclear. V was trimmed by 4 bases and J by 9 bases, leaving 8 bases between them. Germline V gives CDR1 SGHNT, CDR2 YYREEE (reference sequence). CDR3 length: 12 residues. Here the CDR3 reads CASSLDVSPLHF. The CDR3 nucleotides read TGTGCCAGCAGCCTAGATGTTTCACCCCTCCACTTT.

The chain joins TRBV5-4 to TRBJ2-7; 7 bases are a match to TRBD1. The CDR3 extends over 14 amino acids. V dropped 4 bases and J dropped 0; count of bases not matched to a gene: 4. Germline values: CDR1 SGHNT, CDR2 YYREEE (reference sequence). CDR3 DNA: TGTGCCAGCAGCGTGGACAGGAGCTCCTACGAGCAGTACTTC. This translates into CASSVDRSSYEQYF. The full variable domain, rest sourced from reference TRBV5-4 and TRBJ2-7, is ETGVTQSPTHLIKTRGQQVTLRCSSQSGHNTVSWYQQALGQGPQFIFQYYREEENGRGNFPPRFSGLQFPNYSSELNVNALELDDSALYLCASSVDRSSYEQYFGPGTRLTVT.

J is TRBJ2-5 and V is TRBV20-1; D possibly corresponds to TRBD2 (5 bases). Germline V gives CDR1 DFQATT, CDR2 SNEGSKA (reference sequence). CDR3 size: 10 residues. V shed 6 bases and J shed 10 bases, with 12 bases lying between them. The CDR3 DNA reads as TGCAGTGCCATGTTCGGAGGCCAGTACTTC. Its translation is CSAMFGGQYF.

The DNA for the CDR3 is TGTGCCAGCAGTGCAGTTATGGGGAGGGGCTACACCTTC. Its translation is CASSAVMGRGYTF. The genes are TRBV2 and TRBJ1-2; D uncertain. Germline-derived CDR1 and CDR2 are SNHLY and FYNNEI. V shed 4 bases and J shed 8 bases, with 14 bases lying between them. The CDR3 sequence is 13 residues long.

This chain links TRBV7-9 with TRBJ2-1; a possible D gene is TRBD2 (5 bases). The germline V gene has CDR1 SEHNR and CDR2 FQNEAQ (reference sequence). This CDR3 has 12 residues. V was clipped by 1 base and J by 15 bases, with 13 bases between them. Here the CDR3 reads CASSLVRGPAFF. The CDR3 coding sequence is TGTGCCAGCAGCTTAGTACGAGGGCCGGCGTTCTTC.

The J gene is TRBJ2-2, the V gene TRBV5-1, with no clear D. CDR1 is SGHRS, CDR2 YFSETQ, per germline. V dropped 0 bases and J dropped 5 bases, with 5 bases sitting between them. This CDR3 spans 13 amino acids. In DNA form, the CDR3 reads TGCGCCAGCAGCTTGGCAGGAACCGGGGAGCTGTTTTTT. It encodes CASSLAGTGELFF.

The V gene is TRBV20-1, the J gene TRBJ1-2; TRBD1 matches at 7 bases. J was trimmed by 7 bases and V by 3 bases; bases with no gene match: 5. Germline V gene sequence: CDR1 DFQATT, CDR2 SNEGSKA (reference sequence). The CDR3 has 12 amino acids. DNA for the CDR3: TGCAGTGCTAGTAGACAGGGCCGTGGCTACACCTTC. Encoded protein: CSASRQGRGYTF.

CDR3 residues: CASSPLVRSSGNTIYF. The CDR3 DNA reads as TGCGCCAGCAGCCCCTTAGTCCGGAGCTCTGGAAACACCATATATTTT. The chain is built from TRBV4-1 and TRBJ1-3, with unresolved D. This CDR3 spans 16 amino acids. Germline V gene data show CDR1 as MGHRA and CDR2 as YSYEKL. V lost 4 bases, J lost 0 bases, and 13 bases lay in between.

The J gene is TRBJ1-2, the V gene TRBV6-5; 7 bases align to TRBD1. The CDR3 is 15 residues long. CDR1 MNHEY and CDR2 SVGAGI come from the germline V gene. With V trimmed by 6 bases and J by 8 bases, 15 bases remained unmatched. The CDR3 loop reads CASSLVLQGIRGYTF. DNA for the CDR3: TGTGCCAGCAGCCTAGTCCTACAGGGGATTAGAGGCTACACCTTC.

The rearrangement links TRBV9 to TRBJ2-5, with D possibly TRBD2 on 5 matching bases. This CDR3 is built from 13 residues. V dropped 2 bases and J dropped 5 bases, with 10 bases sitting between them. Germline loops: CDR1 SGDLS, CDR2 YYNGEE. The CDR3 DNA follows: TGTGCCAGCAGCGTCGGACTGGGGGAGACCCAGTACTTC. The encoded protein is CASSVGLGETQYF.